The T cell receptor (beta chain) described here comes from a study of tumor-infiltrating lymphocytes in primary liver carcinoma. A constant-region primer served to make TCR beta cDNA from roughly 540 ng total RNA. Slightly modified ARM-PCR, run as three nested multiplex PCR rounds, produced the TCR beta libraries. Forward primers for TRBV1-TRBV30 and a C-beta reverse primer served the first two PCR rounds, at roughly 10 cycles each. In TCRdb, the multiplex PCR reads were re-called with MiXCR into one record per CDR3 protein. Of about 110,000 distinct CDR3 sequences in the sample, about four fifths were seen once. The length of the CDR3 is 14 residues. Germline values: CDR1 MNHNS, CDR2 SASEGT. V was shortened by 0 bases and J by 8 bases, with 13 bases between the two germline ends. Taking about 17-32 mg of unsorted bulk tissue, the authors co-extracted RNA and DNA.

This chain joins TRBV6-1 and TRBJ1-2, with unresolved D. The clonotype originates from a man aged 35-49 years with primary liver carcinoma and hepatitis B virus infection. Input material: liver tumor tissue from sampling region 3. Indicated subset: tumor region T3, left-lateral pole. The CDR3 is CASSEAPVARGYTF. The CDR3 nucleotides read TGTGCCAGCAGTGAAGCGCCGGTGGCGCGAGGCTACACCTTC.